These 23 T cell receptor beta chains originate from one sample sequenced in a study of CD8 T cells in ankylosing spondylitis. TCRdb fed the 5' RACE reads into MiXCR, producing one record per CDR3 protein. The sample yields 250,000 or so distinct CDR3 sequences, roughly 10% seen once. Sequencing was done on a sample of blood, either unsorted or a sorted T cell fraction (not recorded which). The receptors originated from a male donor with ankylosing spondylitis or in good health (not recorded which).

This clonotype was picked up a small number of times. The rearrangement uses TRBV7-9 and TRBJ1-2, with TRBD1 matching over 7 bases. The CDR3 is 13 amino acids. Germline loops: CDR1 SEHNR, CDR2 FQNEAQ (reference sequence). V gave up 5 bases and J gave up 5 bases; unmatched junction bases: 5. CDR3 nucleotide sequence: TGTGCCAGCAGCGTGGGACAGCCTTATGGCTACACCTTC. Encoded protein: CASSVGQPYGYTF. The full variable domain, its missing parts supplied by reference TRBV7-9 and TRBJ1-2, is DTGVSQNPRHKITKRGQNVTFRCDPISEHNRLYWYRQTLGQGPEFLTYFQNEAQLEKSRLLSDRFSAERPKGSFSTLEIQRTEQGDSAMYLCASSVGQPYGYTFGSGTRLTVV.

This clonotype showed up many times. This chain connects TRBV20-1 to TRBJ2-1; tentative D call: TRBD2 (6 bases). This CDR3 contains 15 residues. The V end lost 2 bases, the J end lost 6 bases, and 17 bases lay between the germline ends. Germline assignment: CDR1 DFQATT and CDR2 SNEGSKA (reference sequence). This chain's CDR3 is CSARWEAHKSNEQFF. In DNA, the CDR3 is TGCAGTGCTAGATGGGAGGCTCACAAAAGCAATGAGCAGTTCTTC.

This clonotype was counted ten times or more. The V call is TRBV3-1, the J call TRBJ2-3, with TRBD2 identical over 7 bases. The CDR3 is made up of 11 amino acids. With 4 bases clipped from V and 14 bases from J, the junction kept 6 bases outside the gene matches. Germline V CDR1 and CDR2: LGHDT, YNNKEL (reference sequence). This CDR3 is CASSRDYRMYF. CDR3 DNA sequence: TGTGCCAGCAGCCGGGACTACCGAATGTATTTT.

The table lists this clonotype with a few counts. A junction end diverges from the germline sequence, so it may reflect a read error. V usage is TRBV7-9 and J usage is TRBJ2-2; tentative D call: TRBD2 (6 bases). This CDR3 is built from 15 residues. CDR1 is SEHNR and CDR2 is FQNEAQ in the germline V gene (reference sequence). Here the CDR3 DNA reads TGTGCCAGCAGCCTAGCGAACGCGAACACCGGGGAGCTGTTTTTT. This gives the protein CASSLANANTGELFF.

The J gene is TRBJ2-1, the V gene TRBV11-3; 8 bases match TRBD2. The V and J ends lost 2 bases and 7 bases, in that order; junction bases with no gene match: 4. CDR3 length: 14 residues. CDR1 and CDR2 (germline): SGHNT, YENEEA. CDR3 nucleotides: TGTGCCAGCAGCTTAACGGCGGGGGGTAATGAGCAGTTCTTC. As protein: CASSLTAGGNEQFF.

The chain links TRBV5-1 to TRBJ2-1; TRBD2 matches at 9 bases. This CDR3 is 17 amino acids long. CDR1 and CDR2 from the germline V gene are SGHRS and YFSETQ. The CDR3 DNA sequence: TGCGTCAGTTCCCGGGATAGCGGGAGTTCCTCCTACAATGAGCAGTTCTTC. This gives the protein CVSSRDSGSSSYNEQFF.

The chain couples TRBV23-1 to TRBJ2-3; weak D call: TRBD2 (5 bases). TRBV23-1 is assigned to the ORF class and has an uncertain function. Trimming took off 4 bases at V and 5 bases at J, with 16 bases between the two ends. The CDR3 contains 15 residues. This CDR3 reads CASSPGDRRKDTQYF. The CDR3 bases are TGCGCCAGCAGTCCCGGGGATCGACGCAAAGATACGCAGTATTTT.

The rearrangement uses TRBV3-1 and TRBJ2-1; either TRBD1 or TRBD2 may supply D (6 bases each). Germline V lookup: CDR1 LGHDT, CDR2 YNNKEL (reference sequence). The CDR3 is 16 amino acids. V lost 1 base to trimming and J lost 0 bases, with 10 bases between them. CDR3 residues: CASSQGGAISYNEQFF. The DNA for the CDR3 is TGTGCCAGCAGCCAAGGGGGGGCCATCTCCTACAATGAGCAGTTCTTC.

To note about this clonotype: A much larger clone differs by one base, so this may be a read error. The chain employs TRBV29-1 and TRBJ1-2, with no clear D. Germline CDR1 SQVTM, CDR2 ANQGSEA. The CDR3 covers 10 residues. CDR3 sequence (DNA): TGCAGCGTTTCAAGTGATGGCTACATCTTC. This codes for CSVSSDGYIF.

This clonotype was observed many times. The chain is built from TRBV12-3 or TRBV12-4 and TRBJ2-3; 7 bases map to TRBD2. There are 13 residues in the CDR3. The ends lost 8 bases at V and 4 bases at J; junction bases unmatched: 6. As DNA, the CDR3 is TGTGCCAGCGACGCGGGAGTCCCAGATACGCAGTATTTT. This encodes CASDAGVPDTQYF.

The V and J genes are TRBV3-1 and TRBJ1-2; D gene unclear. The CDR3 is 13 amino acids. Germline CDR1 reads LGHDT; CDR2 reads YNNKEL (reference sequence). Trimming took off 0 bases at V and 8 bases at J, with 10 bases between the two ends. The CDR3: CASSQEEVGGYTF. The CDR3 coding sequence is TGTGCCAGCAGCCAAGAGGAAGTGGGGGGCTACACCTTC.

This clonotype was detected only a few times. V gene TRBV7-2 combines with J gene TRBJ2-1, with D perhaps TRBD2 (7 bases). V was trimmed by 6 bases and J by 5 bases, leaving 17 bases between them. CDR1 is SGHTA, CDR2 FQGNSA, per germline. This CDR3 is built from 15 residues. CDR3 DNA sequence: TGTGCCAGCAGGAAAGGGGGGGGGGCCAACAATGAGCAGTTCTTC. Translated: CASRKGGGANNEQFF.

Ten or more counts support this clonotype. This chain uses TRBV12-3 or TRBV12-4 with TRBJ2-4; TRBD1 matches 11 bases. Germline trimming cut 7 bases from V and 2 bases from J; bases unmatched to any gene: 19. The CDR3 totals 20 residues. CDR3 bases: TGTGCCAGCACCAAGGGCGCGGGGACAGGGGGAAACGTAACCAAAAACATTCAGTACTTC. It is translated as CASTKGAGTGGNVTKNIQYF.

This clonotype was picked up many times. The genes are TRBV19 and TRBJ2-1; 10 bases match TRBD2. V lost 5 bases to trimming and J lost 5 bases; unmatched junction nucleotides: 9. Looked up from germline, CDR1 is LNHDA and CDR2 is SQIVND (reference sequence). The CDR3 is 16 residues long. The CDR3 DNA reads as TGTGCCAGTAGTGATTTTAGCGGGGGGTTCCACAATGAGCAGTTCTTC. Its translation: CASSDFSGGFHNEQFF.

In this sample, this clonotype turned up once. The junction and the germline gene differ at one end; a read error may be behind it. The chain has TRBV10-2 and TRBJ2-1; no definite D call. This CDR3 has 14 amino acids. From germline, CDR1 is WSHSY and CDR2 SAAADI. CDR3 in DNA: TGCGCCGGCAGACGCACGAGTTCTAACAATGAGCAGTTCTTC. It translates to CAGRRTSSNNEQFF.

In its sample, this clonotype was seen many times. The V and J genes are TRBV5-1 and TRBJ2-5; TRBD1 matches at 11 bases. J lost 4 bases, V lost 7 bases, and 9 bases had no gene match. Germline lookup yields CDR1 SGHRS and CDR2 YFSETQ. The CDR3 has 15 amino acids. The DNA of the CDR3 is TGCGCCAGCCGACCGATAGGGACAGGGGGAGAGACCCAGTACTTC. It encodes CASRPIGTGGETQYF. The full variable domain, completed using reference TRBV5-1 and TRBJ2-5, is KAGVTQTPRYLIKTRGQQVTLSCSPISGHRSVSWYQQTPGQGLQFLFEYFSETQRNKGNFPGRFSGRQFSNSRSEMNVSTLELGDSALYLCASRPIGTGGETQYFGPGTRLLVL.

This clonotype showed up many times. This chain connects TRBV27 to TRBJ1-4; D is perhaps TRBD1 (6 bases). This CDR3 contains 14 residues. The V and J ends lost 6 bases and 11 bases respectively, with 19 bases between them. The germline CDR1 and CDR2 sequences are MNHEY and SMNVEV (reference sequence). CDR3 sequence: CASRPGTRTSKLFF. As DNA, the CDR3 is TGTGCCAGCAGACCTGGGACAAGGACGAGTAAACTGTTTTTT.

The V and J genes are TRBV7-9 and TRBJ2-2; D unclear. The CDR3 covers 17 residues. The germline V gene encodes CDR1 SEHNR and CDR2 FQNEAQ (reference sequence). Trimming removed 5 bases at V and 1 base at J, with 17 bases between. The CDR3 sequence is CASSLPATTLNTGELFF. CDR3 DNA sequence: TGTGCCAGCAGCCTACCGGCGACAACTCTGAACACCGGGGAGCTGTTTTTT.

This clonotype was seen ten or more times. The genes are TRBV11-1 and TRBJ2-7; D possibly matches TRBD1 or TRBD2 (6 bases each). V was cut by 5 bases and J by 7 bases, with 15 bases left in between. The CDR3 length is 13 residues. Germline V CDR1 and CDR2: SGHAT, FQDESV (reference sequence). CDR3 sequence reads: CASSTSGAGEQYF. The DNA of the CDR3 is TGTGCCAGCAGCACCTCAGGGGCGGGGGAGCAGTACTTC.

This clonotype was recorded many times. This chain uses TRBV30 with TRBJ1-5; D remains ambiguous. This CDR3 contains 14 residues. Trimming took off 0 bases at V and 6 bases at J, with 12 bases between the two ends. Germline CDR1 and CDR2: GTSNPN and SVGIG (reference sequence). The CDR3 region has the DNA TGTGCCTGGAGTGTGGGTGGATTAGGTCAGCCCCAGCATTTT. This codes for CAWSVGGLGQPQHF.

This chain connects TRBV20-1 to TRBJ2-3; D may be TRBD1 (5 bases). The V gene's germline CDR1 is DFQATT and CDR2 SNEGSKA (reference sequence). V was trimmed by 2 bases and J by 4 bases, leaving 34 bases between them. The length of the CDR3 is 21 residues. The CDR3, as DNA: TGCAGTGCTAGAATCCACCCCGACCGGACAAAGGGGTCCTCGGTATCAGATACGCAGTATTTT. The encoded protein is CSARIHPDRTKGSSVSDTQYF.

Here the CDR3 DNA reads TGTGCCAGCAGCCTTAGCGGGGGGGCCTACAATGAGCAGTTCTTC. Amino acids: CASSLSGGAYNEQFF. The chain has TRBV12-3 or TRBV12-4 and TRBJ2-1; 11 nucleotides align to TRBD2. The CDR3 sequence is 15 residues long. After removal of 6 bases from V and 2 bases from J, the junction contained 3 bases not matched to a gene.

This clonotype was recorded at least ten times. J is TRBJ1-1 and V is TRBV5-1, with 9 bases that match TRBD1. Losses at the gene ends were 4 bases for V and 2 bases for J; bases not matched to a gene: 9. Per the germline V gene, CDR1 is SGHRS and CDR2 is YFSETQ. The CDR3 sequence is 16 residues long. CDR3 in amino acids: CASSPTGTGRNTEAFF. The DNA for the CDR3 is TGCGCCAGCAGCCCGACAGGGACAGGGAGAAACACTGAAGCTTTCTTT.